Listed below are T cell receptor beta chains from one sample, sequenced in a study of early T cells in non-severe SARS-CoV-2 infection. Using its own MiXCR run on the 5' RACE reads, TCRdb lists one record per CDR3 protein. This table has some 70,000 distinct CDR3 sequences, approximately 9.2% appearing once. The sample consisted of whole blood. The receptors derive from an adult who was a healthcare worker with PCR-confirmed SARS-CoV-2 infection or an uninfected control (not recorded which). The CDR3 runs from the conserved cysteine through the conserved F or W.

CDR3aa,v_gene,j_gene,len
CASSLRPTDTEAFF,TRBV12-3/TRBV12-4,TRBJ1-1,14
CASSQDSLASEQYF,TRBV4-1,TRBJ2-7,14
CASSSTGTGPYEQYF,TRBV28,TRBJ2-7,15
CSVDGSGRGETQYF,TRBV29-1,TRBJ2-5,14
CASSPRSSTDTQYF,TRBV18,TRBJ2-3,14
CSVRPLAGDTQYF,TRBV29-1,TRBJ2-3,13
CASSPPIRLGYNEQFF,TRBV18,TRBJ2-1,16
CASSNSGSLAKNIQYF,TRBV27,TRBJ2-4,16
CASSKGTTDTQYF,TRBV5-1,TRBJ2-3,13
CASSPAGDNEQFF,TRBV18,TRBJ2-1,13
CSVGGGQGAYEQYF,TRBV29-1,TRBJ2-7,14
CSARFTSPSHNEQFF,TRBV20-1,TRBJ2-1,15
CASVSGGAGYGYTF,TRBV6-1,TRBJ1-2,14
CASSQERTFYEQYF,TRBV14,TRBJ2-7,14
CASSSVGREYDNEQFF,TRBV7-3,TRBJ2-1,16
CSARAPGGTDTQYF,TRBV20-1,TRBJ2-3,14
CATSDDPGTVPYEQYF,TRBV24-1,TRBJ2-7,16
CASSSIAGAAYNEQFF,TRBV5-1,TRBJ2-1,16
CASRGAEKQFF,TRBV12-3/TRBV12-4,TRBJ2-1,11
CASSSRGRSDTQYF,TRBV7-6,TRBJ2-3,14
CASSYGYTQYF,TRBV6-2/TRBV6-3,TRBJ2-3,11
CASSSYYYEQYF,TRBV7-9,TRBJ2-7,12
CASSLGRVRLYF,TRBV11-2,TRBJ2-3,12
CASSFSGIRELFF,TRBV5-1,TRBJ2-2,13
CASSLRRASGSNEQYF,TRBV7-6,TRBJ2-7,16
CSVTRGAGGNEQYF,TRBV29-1,TRBJ2-7,14
CASSDEGGWTEAFF,TRBV2,TRBJ1-1,14
CASSQEELRTGHPEQYF,TRBV4-1,TRBJ2-7,17
CSAESGLAGGSTDTQYF,TRBV20-1,TRBJ2-3,17
CASRAREGPSYEQYF,TRBV6-5,TRBJ2-7,15
CASTQGNTDTQYF,TRBV12-3/TRBV12-4,TRBJ2-3,13
CAISGTGNTGELFF,TRBV10-3,TRBJ2-2,14
CAWNPGTYEQYF,TRBV30,TRBJ2-7,12
CASRLAGPGNQPQHF,TRBV12-2,TRBJ1-5,15
CASSDRTDEGKLFF,TRBV5-5,TRBJ1-4,14
CASGDRGLYEQYF,TRBV12-3/TRBV12-4,TRBJ2-7,13
CASSLAGQGTDTQYF,TRBV5-1,TRBJ2-3,15
CASSLGQGNYGYTF,TRBV5-4,TRBJ1-2,14
CSQSGPYNEQFF,TRBV20-1,TRBJ2-1,12
CASSPSTSGNTIYF,TRBV7-6,TRBJ1-3,14
CASSDWRDNNEQFF,TRBV2,TRBJ2-1,14
CASRPTGDHQPQHF,TRBV6-6,TRBJ1-5,14
CASSSTGGEDIQYF,TRBV11-1,TRBJ2-4,14
CSATTGFNQPQHF,TRBV20-1,TRBJ1-5,13
CARAPRGGNQPQHF,TRBV28,TRBJ1-5,14